The 22 T cell receptor beta chains reported below all come from one sample, sequenced in a study of T-cell memory formation after mild COVID-19. TCRdb processed the 5' RACE reads anew with MiXCR; each CDR3 protein has one entry. The data hold around 400,000 distinct CDR3 sequences, with 20% to 30% observed a single time. The specimen sequenced was PBMCs or a T cell subset sorted from them (not recorded which). These TCRs come from an adult woman who had mild COVID-19 (a few samples of this study predate the infection). Cell type and time point are not known.

The rearrangement links TRBV23-1 to TRBJ2-1; possibly TRBD2 for D (5 bases). TRBV23-1 is noted as an ORF with a role that remains uncertain. Trimming left V 4 bases short and J 7 bases short, with 8 bases between. This CDR3 is 12 amino acids long. The CDR3 coding sequence is TGCGCCAGCAGTCGGAGGTGGAATGAGCAGTTCTTC. Protein: CASSRRWNEQFF.

In its sample, this clonotype was seen a few times. V and J are TRBV7-9 and TRBJ2-7; the D gene is possibly TRBD2 (5 bases). The CDR3 consists of 16 residues. Germline CDR1 SEHNR, CDR2 FQNEAQ (reference sequence). V lost 0 bases to trimming and J lost 4 bases, with 16 bases between them. The CDR3 loop reads CASSLARVTSGYEQYF. The DNA for the CDR3 is TGTGCCAGCAGCTTAGCAAGGGTAACATCGGGGTACGAGCAGTACTTC.

V and J are TRBV6-2 or TRBV6-3 and TRBJ2-1, with D perhaps matching TRBD1 (8 bases). The V end was cut by 5 bases, the J end by 10 bases, with 24 bases between. The CDR3 spans 16 residues. Germline V gene data show CDR1 as MNHEY and CDR2 as SVGEGT. The DNA of the CDR3 is TGTGCCAGCAGTCACCTCACAGGGGGGGGTTTGGAGGAGCAGTTCTTC. Translating gives CASSHLTGGGLEEQFF.

J is TRBJ1-4 and V is TRBV7-8, with 9 bases identical to TRBD1. CDR3 length: 17 amino acids. From germline, CDR1 is SGHVS and CDR2 FQNEAQ. The V gene end was trimmed by 4 bases and the J gene end by 7 bases; junction bases not matched to a gene: 13. The CDR3 DNA follows: TGTGCCAGCAGCTCCAAGAGGACAGGGGCTTTAAGTGAAAAACTGTTTTTT. Residues: CASSSKRTGALSEKLFF.

This clonotype was recorded a few times. This sequence joins TRBV20-1 and TRBJ2-2; TRBD1 is a possible D gene (5 bases). This CDR3 is 13 amino acids long. Between the trimmed V and J ends, which lost 6 bases and 2 bases, there was a span of 10 bases. Germline V gene data show CDR1 as DFQATT and CDR2 as SNEGSKA (reference sequence). Written as DNA, the CDR3 is TGCAGTGCCACAGACAGCAACACCGGGGAGCTGTTTTTT. It translates to CSATDSNTGELFF.

This clonotype was observed a handful of times. This chain joins TRBV7-3 and TRBJ2-5, with TRBD2 matching over 12 bases. This CDR3 comprises 14 residues. Germline CDR1 reads SGHTA; CDR2 reads FQGTGA. With 5 bases clipped from V and 13 bases from J, the junction kept 11 bases outside the gene matches. DNA for the CDR3: TGTGCCAGCAGCCCAGGGTCTAGCGGGGGGGCCCTGTACTTC. Its translation is CASSPGSSGGALYF. Variable domain in full (rest from reference TRBV7-3 and TRBJ2-5): GAGVSQTPSNKVTEKGKYVELRCDPISGHTALYWYRQSLGQGPEFLIYFQGTGAADDSGLPNDRFFAVRPEGSVSTLKIQRTERGDSAVYLCASSPGSSGGALYFGPGTRLLVL.

The chain joins TRBV20-1 to TRBJ1-3, with a tentative D call TRBD1 (6 bases). CDR3 length: 15 residues. CDR1 and CDR2 from the germline V gene are DFQATT and SNEGSKA (reference sequence). V lost 5 bases and J 4 bases, leaving 18 bases between the germline ends. The CDR3 DNA follows: TGCAGTGCTTTGACCCTACAGGGTTTCGGAAACACCATATATTTT. As protein: CSALTLQGFGNTIYF.

V usage is TRBV6-1 and J usage is TRBJ2-7; D is undetermined. The CDR3 has 13 amino acids. Germline CDR1 MNHNS, CDR2 SASEGT. Trimming stripped 5 bases from V and 3 bases from J, with 11 bases between. The CDR3 coding sequence is TGTGCCAGCAGTCGGGTCACGGACTACGAGCAGTACTTC. Translation: CASSRVTDYEQYF.

The chain joins TRBV19 to TRBJ2-1; TRBD2 agrees at 12 bases. The CDR3 loop spans 16 amino acids. The V gene's germline CDR1 is LNHDA and CDR2 SQIVND (reference sequence). V gave up 0 bases and J gave up 9 bases; unmatched junction bases: 6. The CDR3 DNA is TGTGCCAGTAGTATAGACCTACTAGCGGGAGGAGGTGAGCAGTTCTTC. Translating gives CASSIDLLAGGGEQFF.

The chain employs TRBV6-5 and TRBJ2-3; 10 bases align to TRBD1. CDR1 MNHEY and CDR2 SVGAGI come from the germline V gene. This CDR3 is built from 17 residues. Losses at the gene ends were 2 bases for V and 9 bases for J; bases not matched to a gene: 14. The CDR3 DNA reads as TGTGCCAGCAGTTACGATTCCGGGACAGGGGCAATGGGCACGCAGTATTTT. Amino acid sequence: CASSYDSGTGAMGTQYF.

This chain links TRBV19 with TRBJ1-4; 10 bases map to TRBD1. J was trimmed by 2 bases and V by 5 bases; bases with no gene match: 8. Germline V gives CDR1 LNHDA, CDR2 SQIVND (reference sequence). This CDR3 has 17 residues. CDR3 in DNA: TGTGCCAGTAGTTCCGGGACAGGGGTTGCGACTAATGAAAAACTGTTTTTT. Its protein product is CASSSGTGVATNEKLFF.

The chain links TRBV6-1 to TRBJ2-4; no clear D. CDR1 is MNHNS and CDR2 is SASEGT in the germline V gene. This CDR3 contains 17 residues. V was shortened by 0 bases and J by 1 base, with 13 bases between the two germline ends. The CDR3 spells CASSEALGIGAKNIQYF. The CDR3 DNA reads TGTGCCAGCAGTGAAGCATTGGGGATTGGGGCCAAAAACATTCAGTACTTC.

This chain joins TRBV7-9 and TRBJ1-1, with 7 bases aligning to TRBD1. In germline, CDR1 is SEHNR, CDR2 FQNEAQ (reference sequence). The CDR3 is 14 residues long. Losses at the gene ends were 5 bases for V and 5 bases for J; bases not matched to a gene: 8. The CDR3 spells CASSPWLGQTEAFF. CDR3 nucleotide sequence: TGTGCCAGCAGCCCTTGGCTGGGACAGACTGAAGCTTTCTTT. Based on the CDR3 plus reference TRBV7-9 and TRBJ1-1, the full variable domain is DTGVSQNPRHKITKRGQNVTFRCDPISEHNRLYWYRQTLGQGPEFLTYFQNEAQLEKSRLLSDRFSAERPKGSFSTLEIQRTEQGDSAMYLCASSPWLGQTEAFFGQGTRLTVV.

This sequence joins TRBV7-9 and TRBJ2-3; TRBD1 agrees at 9 bases. The ends lost 4 bases at V and 0 bases at J; junction bases unmatched: 20. This CDR3 spans 21 amino acids. Germline V gene lookup returns CDR1 SEHNR and CDR2 FQNEAQ (reference sequence). The CDR3 spells CASSYHKYRDRVRTSTDTQYF. CDR3 coding DNA: TGTGCCAGCAGCTACCACAAATACCGGGACAGGGTTCGAACTAGCACAGATACGCAGTATTTT.

This clonotype was recorded a few times. The chain carries TRBV29-1 and TRBJ1-1; D gene ambiguous. The CDR3 runs to 12 residues. Germline lookup yields CDR1 SQVTM and CDR2 ANQGSEA. V shed 1 base and J shed 4 bases, with 7 bases lying between them. CDR3 protein: CSVEGEGTEAFF. CDR3 in DNA: TGCAGCGTTGAAGGGGAAGGCACTGAAGCTTTCTTT.

This clonotype showed up just a few times. The J gene is TRBJ2-5, the V gene TRBV7-7; maybe TRBD2 (5 bases). The germline V gene encodes CDR1 SSHAT and CDR2 FNYEAQ (reference sequence). V was clipped by 5 bases and J by 2 bases, with 12 bases between them. CDR3 size: 14 residues. CDR3 DNA: TGTGCCAGCAGCCCAGCGGCTAGGCAAGAGACCCAGTACTTC. It codes for CASSPAARQETQYF.

This clonotype was observed many times. The chain links TRBV24-1 to TRBJ1-5; D uncertain. CDR1 is KGHDR, CDR2 SFDVKD, per germline. This CDR3 comprises 15 residues. Deletions cut 4 bases from V and 3 bases from J, with 12 bases between. The CDR3 DNA reads as TGTGCCACCAGTGAGTCCCCCGGGCACAATCAGCCCCAGCATTTT. This sequence encodes CATSESPGHNQPQHF.

With regard to this clonotype: The junction departs from germline at one end; a sequencing error may be responsible. The rearrangement uses TRBV2 and TRBJ2-1, with TRBD2 matching 9 bases. Germline V gives CDR1 SNHLY, CDR2 FYNNEI. The CDR3 consists of 16 residues. The CDR3 protein is CASSGAGTSSSNEQFF. In DNA form, the CDR3 reads TGTGCCAGCAGTGGTGCGGGGACTAGCTCCTCCAATGAGCAGTTCTTC.

The table lists this clonotype with a few counts. This chain connects TRBV20-1 to TRBJ2-2; tentatively, D is TRBD2 (6 bases). Germline V gene data show CDR1 as DFQATT and CDR2 as SNEGSKA (reference sequence). This CDR3 is 15 amino acids long. V was clipped by 3 bases and J by 6 bases, with 17 bases between them. CDR3 sequence (DNA): TGCAGTGCTAGGTTTAGGAGTTGGGGGGCCGGGGAGCTGTTTTTT. The encoded protein is CSARFRSWGAGELFF.

V and J are TRBV10-3 and TRBJ2-2; D not resolved. CDR1 and CDR2 (germline): ENHRY, SYGVKD. Trimming stripped 6 bases from V and 4 bases from J, with 6 bases between. This CDR3 has 12 amino acids. CDR3: CAISETTGELFF. The CDR3 region has the DNA TGTGCCATCAGCGAGACCACCGGGGAGCTGTTTTTT.

This clonotype was seen more than once but under ten times. The V call is TRBV11-2, the J call TRBJ2-7, with a weak D call TRBD1 (5 bases). This CDR3 contains 14 residues. The V end was cut by 4 bases, the J end by 2 bases, with 12 bases between. Germline lookup yields CDR1 SGHAT and CDR2 FQNNGV. CDR3 protein: CASSSTTETYEQYF. In nucleotides, the CDR3 is TGTGCCAGCAGCTCAACGACAGAGACCTACGAGCAGTACTTC.

This clonotype appeared a few times. The chain employs TRBV4-1 and TRBJ1-1, with D possibly being TRBD1 (6 bases). CDR3 length: 13 amino acids. The germline CDR1 and CDR2 sequences are MGHRA and YSYEKL. Trimming cost V 6 bases and J 7 bases, with 15 bases left between them. In DNA form, the CDR3 reads TGCGCCAGCAGTCCGCAGGGGTACGGTGAAGCTTTCTTT. Protein: CASSPQGYGEAFF.